What follows are 11 T cell receptor beta chains derived from one specimen sequenced in a study of cytomegalovirus exposure and HLA in healthy donors. 60 Vbeta and 13 Jbeta primers were used in PCR. Profiling relied on immunoSEQ multiplex PCR, and the TCRdb table lists in-frame clones only, not all of them. This table holds tens of thousands of clones, approximately 70% found once. Sequencing was done on a sample of PBMCs. These receptors were collected from a woman between 45 and 65 years old in good health and CMV-seropositive.

The chain has TRBV7-2 and TRBJ1-1, with a possible D match to TRBD1 (5 bases). Germline loops: CDR1 SGHTA, CDR2 FQGNSA. This CDR3 has 15 amino acids. V was clipped by 1 base and J by 4 bases, with 13 bases between them. The CDR3 nucleotides are TGTGCCAGCAGCTTAGATTTTGGGGGAGGCACTGAAGCTTTCTTT. Amino acid sequence: CASSLDFGGGTEAFF.

The V call is TRBV7-6, the J call TRBJ2-5; 7 bases match TRBD1. The CDR3 covers 14 residues. Germline lookup yields CDR1 SGHVS and CDR2 FNYEAQ. With 3 bases clipped from V and 1 base from J, the junction kept 2 bases outside the gene matches. CDR3 region: CASSFGTVQETQYF. The CDR3 nucleotides read TGTGCCAGCAGCTTCGGGACAGTCCAAGAGACCCAGTACTTC.

J is TRBJ2-1 and V is TRBV6-6, with D maybe TRBD1 (6 bases). Germline-derived CDR1 and CDR2 are MNHNY and SVGAGI (reference sequence). The germline V and J ends were trimmed by 8 bases and 7 bases, with 15 bases remaining between them. The CDR3 covers 13 residues. The DNA for the CDR3 is TGTGCCAGCTGCCAACAGGGTTGGAATGAGCAGTTCTTC. Protein sequence: CASCQQGWNEQFF.

This clone came up a few times. The chain carries TRBV7-6 and TRBJ1-2, with 9 bases that match TRBD1. Trimming cost V 1 base and J 4 bases; bases outside gene matches: 4. The CDR3 has 15 amino acids. CDR1 is SGHVS and CDR2 is FNYEAQ in the germline V gene. The CDR3 DNA reads TGTGCCAGCAGCTTAGACGGGACAGGGCGCTATGGCTACACCTTC. It specifies CASSLDGTGRYGYTF.

This rearrangement joins TRBV2 to TRBJ2-5, with 8 bases identical to TRBD2. Losses at the gene ends were 7 bases for V and 3 bases for J; bases not matched to a gene: 7. CDR1 and CDR2 from the germline V gene are SNHLY and FYNNEI. The CDR3 length is 14 residues. In DNA, the CDR3 is TGTGCCAGCAAAGGTTTGCGGGGGGAAGAGACCCAGTACTTC. Protein product: CASKGLRGEETQYF.

The CDR3 loop reads CASTPVGQGNEQYF. DNA of the CDR3: TGTGCCAGCACCCCGGTGGGACAGGGTAACGAGCAGTACTTC. This chain joins TRBV28 and TRBJ2-7; TRBD1 matches 9 bases. Germline V CDR1 and CDR2: MDHEN, SYDVKM. This CDR3 is built from 14 residues. V dropped 7 bases and J dropped 5; count of bases not matched to a gene: 9.

The chain combines TRBV27 with TRBJ2-1; 11 positions match TRBD2. Germline V gene data show CDR1 as MNHEY and CDR2 as SMNVEV (reference sequence). J lost 8 bases, V lost 5 bases, and 5 bases had no gene match. There are 14 residues in the CDR3. CDR3 amino acids: CASSPGTSGYEQFF. CDR3 nucleotide sequence: TGTGCCAGCAGTCCCGGGACTAGCGGCTATGAGCAGTTCTTC.

This clone was picked up a small number of times. CDR3 DNA: TGTGCCACCAGCAGTGGGGGAGGGAGCTCCTACGAGCAGTACTTC. Translating it yields CATSSGGGSSYEQYF. The gene calls are TRBV15 and TRBJ2-7, with TRBD2 matching over 7 bases. Trimming at V came to 3 bases and at J to 0 bases, leaving 5 bases not matched to a gene. This CDR3 is 15 amino acids long. The V gene's germline CDR1 is LNHNV and CDR2 YYDKDF (reference sequence).

In its sample, this clone was seen a few times. The gene calls are TRBV6-4 and TRBJ1-5; 7 bases match TRBD1. V trimming: 7 bases; J trimming: 3 bases; junction bases outside the gene matches: 15. The CDR3 is 17 residues long. CDR1 is MRHNA, CDR2 SNTAGT, per germline. The CDR3 DNA follows: TGTGCCAGCAAGTGGCAGGGGGTCTTTAGGAACAATCAGCCCCAGCATTTT. Residues: CASKWQGVFRNNQPQHF.

V gene TRBV30 combines with J gene TRBJ1-4; unclear D gene. There are 10 residues in the CDR3. Trimming left V 8 bases short and J 11 bases short, with 12 bases between. The germline V gene has CDR1 GTSNPN and CDR2 SVGIG (reference sequence). The chain's CDR3 is CAAWEVKLFF. The CDR3 nucleotides read TGTGCCGCCTGGGAGGTGAAACTGTTTTTT.

V is TRBV6-5 and J is TRBJ2-7; 8 nucleotides line up with TRBD1. Unmatched junction bases numbered 3, after V lost 5 bases and J lost 3 bases. This CDR3 has 13 amino acids. Germline CDR1 is MNHEY and CDR2 is SVGAGI. CDR3 sequence reads: CASSPTGGYEQYF. The CDR3 coding sequence is TGTGCCAGCAGTCCTACAGGGGGCTACGAGCAGTACTTC.